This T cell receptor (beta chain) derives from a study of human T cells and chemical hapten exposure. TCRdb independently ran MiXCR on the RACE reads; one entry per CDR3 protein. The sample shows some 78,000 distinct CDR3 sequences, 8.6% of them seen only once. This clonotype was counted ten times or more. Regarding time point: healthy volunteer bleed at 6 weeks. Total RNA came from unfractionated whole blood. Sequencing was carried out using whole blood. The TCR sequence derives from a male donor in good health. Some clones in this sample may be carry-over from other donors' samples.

CDR3 sequence reads: CSATRASGQRGGTDTQYF. The CDR3 coding sequence is TGCAGTGCCACAAGGGCTAGCGGACAGCGAGGGGGGACAGATACGCAGTATTTT. This chain uses TRBV20-1 with TRBJ2-3; perhaps TRBD2 as D (7 bases). V dropped 6 bases and J dropped 3 bases, with 28 bases sitting between them. The CDR3 extends over 18 amino acids. Per germline, CDR1 DFQATT and CDR2 SNEGSKA (reference sequence).